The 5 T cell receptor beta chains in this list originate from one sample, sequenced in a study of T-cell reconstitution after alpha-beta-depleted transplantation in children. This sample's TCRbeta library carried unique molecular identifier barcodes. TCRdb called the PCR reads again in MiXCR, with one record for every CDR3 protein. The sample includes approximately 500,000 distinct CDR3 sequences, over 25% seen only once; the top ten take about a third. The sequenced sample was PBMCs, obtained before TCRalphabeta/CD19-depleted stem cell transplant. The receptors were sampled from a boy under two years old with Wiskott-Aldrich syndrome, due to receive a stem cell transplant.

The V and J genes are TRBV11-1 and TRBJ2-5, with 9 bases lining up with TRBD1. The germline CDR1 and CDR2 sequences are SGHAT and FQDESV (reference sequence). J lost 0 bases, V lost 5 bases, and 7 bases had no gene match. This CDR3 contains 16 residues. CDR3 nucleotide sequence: TGTGCCAGCAGCCCCTACAGGGGGCCGGACCAAGAGACCCAGTACTTC. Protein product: CASSPYRGPDQETQYF.

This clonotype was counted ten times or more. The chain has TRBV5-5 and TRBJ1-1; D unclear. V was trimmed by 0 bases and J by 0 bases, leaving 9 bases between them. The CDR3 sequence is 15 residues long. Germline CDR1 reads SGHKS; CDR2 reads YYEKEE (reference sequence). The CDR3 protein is CASSLVAGLNTEAFF. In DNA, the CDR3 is TGTGCCAGCAGCTTGGTGGCCGGTTTGAACACTGAAGCTTTCTTT.

CDR3 sequence: CASSRSPSQETQYF. The CDR3 DNA is TGCGCCAGCAGCAGGAGCCCATCCCAAGAGACCCAGTACTTC. The chain carries TRBV5-1 and TRBJ2-5; D is undetermined. CDR3 length: 14 residues. The germline V gene has CDR1 SGHRS and CDR2 YFSETQ. The V end lost 4 bases, the J end lost 1 base, and 11 bases lay between the germline ends.

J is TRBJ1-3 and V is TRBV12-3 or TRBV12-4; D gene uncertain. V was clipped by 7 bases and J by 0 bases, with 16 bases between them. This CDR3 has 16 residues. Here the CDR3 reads CASTPPGGHSGNTIYF. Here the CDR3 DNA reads TGTGCCAGCACTCCCCCGGGCGGCCACTCTGGAAACACCATATATTTT.

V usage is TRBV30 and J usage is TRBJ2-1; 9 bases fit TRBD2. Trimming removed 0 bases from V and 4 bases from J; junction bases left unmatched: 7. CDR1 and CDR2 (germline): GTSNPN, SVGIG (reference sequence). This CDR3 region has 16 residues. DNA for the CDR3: TGTGCCTGGAGTGTCCCCAGAGCGGGAGGTTACAATGAGCAGTTCTTC. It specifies CAWSVPRAGGYNEQFF.